This T cell receptor (beta chain) was recovered during a study of shared clonotypes between healthy human individuals. General study findings and limits: An anticipated effect of sequencing depth on clonotype sharing among donors was recognized. Collection of samples was limited to blood; tissue repertoires likely differ.

Authors' data handling: With immunoSEQ giving junction-only sequences and no quality scores, filtering differed. The table came from immunoSEQ multiplex PCR; TCRdb's copy has only in-frame clones and leaves some out. Clone size and V and J calls were adopted from that table, with D and trimming inferred from the DNA. The sample shows roughly 640,000 clones, less than 85% of them seen only once. In germline, CDR1 is SGHRS, CDR2 YFSETQ. V shed 1 base, J shed 4 bases, and the junction held 6 bases outside the gene matches. The CDR3 has 16 amino acids. Points on this clone: Its antigen is not identified.

The CD4+ fraction was divided into a CD45RA+ naive subset and a CD45RA-negative memory subset. The rearrangement uses TRBV5-1 and TRBJ2-1; 9 positions match TRBD1. The sample was memory CD4+ T cells sorted from blood. Subset specified: CD45RA-negative fraction. The source is a woman aged 25-40 years in good health. The CDR3, as DNA: TGCGCCAGCAGCTTGCCCCGGGACAGGGTATACAATGAGCAGTTCTTC. Translating it yields CASSLPRDRVYNEQFF. The full variable domain, rest sourced from reference TRBV5-1 and TRBJ2-1, is KAGVTQTPRYLIKTRGQQVTLSCSPISGHRSVSWYQQTPGQGLQFLFEYFSETQRNKGNFPGRFSGRQFSNSRSEMNVSTLELGDSALYLCASSLPRDRVYNEQFFGPGTRLTVL.